The 8 T cell receptor beta chains below all came from one sample that was sequenced in a study of identical twins. TCRdb itself ran the 5' RACE reads through MiXCR, one entry per CDR3 protein. The table has under 300,000 distinct CDR3 sequences, approximately 8.3% seen once; the top ten hold around 3%. These records were also assigned to another study, of yellow fever vaccine responses in identical twins.

Sequencing was done on a sample of CD8+ T cells sorted from blood. The receptors here all came from a woman aged 18-35 years in good health.

This clonotype was recorded at least ten times. The chain joins TRBV5-1 to TRBJ2-1; D remains unclear. V was clipped by 4 bases and J by 8 bases, with 19 bases between them. The CDR3 length is 15 residues. Germline CDR1 is SGHRS and CDR2 is YFSETQ. Here the CDR3 DNA reads TGCGCCAGCAGCGCGAAGGACCTGGGGTGGCATGAGCAGTTCTTC. This codes for CASSAKDLGWHEQFF.

There are many counts of this clonotype. The rearrangement uses TRBV7-9 and TRBJ2-1, with D maybe TRBD2 (6 bases). Germline CDR1 is SEHNR and CDR2 is FQNEAQ (reference sequence). Trimming pared 0 bases from V and 0 bases from J, leaving 9 bases between. The CDR3 runs 16 residues. The CDR3 reads CASSLAGTSSYNEQFF. For the CDR3, the DNA is TGTGCCAGCAGCTTAGCCGGGACTTCCTCCTACAATGAGCAGTTCTTC.

DNA of the CDR3: TGTGCCAGCAGCCCAGGGGGGAGGAACACTGAAGCTTTCTTT. Residues: CASSPGGRNTEAFF. This rearrangement joins TRBV28 to TRBJ1-1; TRBD1 matches 7 bases. J was trimmed by 1 base and V by 6 bases; bases with no gene match: 5. Germline V CDR1 and CDR2: MDHEN, SYDVKM. This CDR3 is built from 14 residues.

V gene TRBV19 combines with J gene TRBJ2-2; D unresolved. CDR3 length: 13 amino acids. CDR1 is LNHDA and CDR2 is SQIVND in the germline V gene (reference sequence). V was shortened by 3 bases and J by 7 bases, with 9 bases between the two germline ends. CDR3 sequence reads: CASSMSSGGELFF. The CDR3 nucleotides are TGTGCCAGTAGTATGAGTTCGGGCGGGGAGCTGTTTTTT.

This clonotype was detected ten times or more. V is TRBV5-6 and J is TRBJ2-1; 10 nucleotides line up with TRBD1. Germline V gene sequence: CDR1 SGHDT, CDR2 YYEEEE. V was clipped by 0 bases and J by 8 bases; unmatched bases: 2. This CDR3 has 14 residues. CDR3 amino acids: CASSLGQGADEQFF. In nucleotides, the CDR3 is TGTGCCAGCAGCTTGGGACAGGGGGCAGATGAGCAGTTCTTC. The whole variable domain, filled in from reference TRBV5-6 and TRBJ2-1, reads DAGVTQSPTHLIKTRGQQVTLRCSPKSGHDTVSWYQQALGQGPQFIFQYYEEEERQRGNFPDRFSGHQFPNYSSELNVNALLLGDSALYLCASSLGQGADEQFFGPGTRLTVL.

Many counts were recorded for this clonotype. The J gene is TRBJ2-1, the V gene TRBV3-1; D might be TRBD1 (6 bases). V lost 0 bases and J lost 4, with 19 bases in between. The CDR3 spans 18 residues. Germline V lookup: CDR1 LGHDT, CDR2 YNNKEL (reference sequence). This CDR3 reads CASSQETSVNREYNEQFF. CDR3 bases: TGTGCCAGCAGCCAAGAAACGTCGGTAAACAGGGAGTACAATGAGCAGTTCTTC.

The table lists this clonotype with many counts. V gene TRBV29-1 combines with J gene TRBJ2-7; tentatively, D is TRBD2 (7 bases). CDR1 is SQVTM, CDR2 ANQGSEA, per germline. CDR3 length: 15 residues. V lost 4 bases to trimming and J lost 3 bases, with 19 bases between them. CDR3 sequence (DNA): TGCAGCGTTGGGGCCCTGGGAGCGGGACACTACGAGCAGTACTTC. Encoded protein: CSVGALGAGHYEQYF.

This clonotype was counted ten times or more. The chain combines TRBV4-2 with TRBJ1-2; D is unclear. In germline, CDR1 is LGHNA, CDR2 YNFKEQ. Deletions cut 1 base from V and 7 bases from J, with 10 bases between. The CDR3 is 13 amino acids. As DNA, the CDR3 is TGTGCCAGCAGCCAAGGATGGGATGCTGGCTACACCTTC. Its protein is CASSQGWDAGYTF.